This T cell receptor beta chain was sequenced in a study of spatial heterogeneity in lung cancer. The CDR3 consists of 14 residues. V was shortened by 3 bases and J by 1 base, with 9 bases between the two germline ends. Specified time point: sample taken at primary tumor resection. MiXCR was run by TCRdb on the 5' RACE reads, yielding one entry per CDR3 protein. This table has about 92,000 distinct CDR3 sequences, about 12% appearing once. The receptor was isolated from a male donor with early-stage non-small cell lung cancer. The sequenced sample was PBMCs, obtained at surgery. V and J are TRBV12-3 or TRBV12-4 and TRBJ1-1; no clear D. CDR3 amino acids: CASSLGTQNTEAFF. CDR3 sequence (DNA): TGTGCCAGCAGTTTGGGCACTCAGAACACTGAAGCTTTCTTT.